The 32 T cell receptor beta chains below were found in one sample sequenced in a study of blood T cell repertoires in COVID-19. Profiling relied on immunoSEQ multiplex PCR, and the TCRdb table lists in-frame clones only, not all of them. The data show hundreds of thousands of clones, almost 90% seen once. Sequencing was carried out using PBMCs or T cells enriched from blood (not recorded which). These receptors were taken from a woman aged 18-29 years with acute COVID-19.

This CDR3 reads CATRRAETANEQYF. CDR3 sequence (DNA): TGTGCCACCCGGAGAGCCGAGACAGCGAACGAGCAGTACTTC. The V and J genes are TRBV28 and TRBJ2-7; tentative D call: TRBD1 (5 bases). The CDR3 consists of 14 residues. Germline V CDR1 and CDR2: MDHEN, SYDVKM. Trimming took off 10 bases at V and 5 bases at J, with 21 bases between the two ends.

The gene calls are TRBV6-5 and TRBJ1-1; D gene ambiguous. Germline CDR1 MNHEY, CDR2 SVGAGI. V gave up 8 bases and J gave up 1 base, with 8 bases separating them. The CDR3 is 12 residues long. Here the CDR3 reads CASRSRNTEAFF. CDR3 DNA sequence: TGTGCCAGCCGTAGCCGGAACACTGAAGCTTTCTTT.

The genes are TRBV7-9 and TRBJ1-2; 8 nucleotides align to TRBD1. V lost 4 bases to trimming and J lost 0 bases; unmatched junction nucleotides: 4. Germline V lookup: CDR1 SEHNR, CDR2 FQNEAQ (reference sequence). The CDR3 loop spans 15 amino acids. Here the CDR3 DNA reads TGTGCCAGCAGCTACGCGACAGGGGCTAACTATGGCTACACCTTC. It yields the protein CASSYATGANYGYTF. Full variable domain (outside the CDR3, taken from reference TRBV7-9 and TRBJ1-2): DTGVSQNPRHKITKRGQNVTFRCDPISEHNRLYWYRQTLGQGPEFLTYFQNEAQLEKSRLLSDRFSAERPKGSFSTLEIQRTEQGDSAMYLCASSYATGANYGYTFGSGTRLTVV.

The gene calls are TRBV3-1 (or the pseudogene TRBV3-2) and TRBJ2-3; 11 bases line up with TRBD2. With 4 bases clipped from V and 6 bases from J, the junction kept 9 bases outside the gene matches. The CDR3 totals 16 residues. Germline V CDR1 and CDR2: LGHDT, YNNKEL (reference sequence). This CDR3 reads CASSPRLAGRGDTQYF. In DNA form, the CDR3 reads TGTGCCAGCAGCCCTCGACTAGCGGGGAGGGGGGATACGCAGTATTTT.

This chain uses TRBV6-5 with TRBJ1-6; 10 nucleotides match TRBD1. The germline V gene encodes CDR1 MNHEY and CDR2 SVGAGI. The CDR3 length is 16 residues. The V and J ends lost 4 bases and 7 bases, in that order; junction bases with no gene match: 7. DNA of the CDR3: TGTGCCAGCAGTTCCGACCTGGGACAGGGGAATTCACCCCTCCACTTT. Amino acid sequence: CASSSDLGQGNSPLHF.

This chain links TRBV7-9 with TRBJ1-2, with TRBD1 matching 7 bases. The CDR3 runs 13 residues. J lost 10 bases, V lost 5 bases, and 10 bases had no gene match. In germline, CDR1 is SEHNR, CDR2 FQNEAQ (reference sequence). This CDR3 reads CASSKEMGQPYTF. CDR3 DNA sequence: TGTGCCAGCAGCAAAGAGATGGGACAGCCCTACACCTTC.

The genes are TRBV21-1 and TRBJ1-2; the D call of TRBD1 is as the table states it, not checked on the DNA. TRBV21-1 is classified as a pseudogene. This CDR3 has 18 amino acids. CDR3 coding DNA: TGTGCCAGCAGCAAACAGGGACAGGGGCCGATACAGAACTATGGCTACACCTTC. Translated: CASSKQGQGPIQNYGYTF.

This clone was picked up one time. This chain links TRBV5-4 with TRBJ2-2; D might be TRBD2 (5 bases). This CDR3 region has 15 residues. The V gene's germline CDR1 is SGHNT and CDR2 YYREEE (reference sequence). The V end lost 0 bases, the J end lost 3 bases, and 9 bases lay between the germline ends. CDR3 in DNA: TGTGCCAGCAGCTTGGCCAGCGGAGACACCGGGGAGCTGTTTTTT. Amino acids: CASSLASGDTGELFF. Together with reference TRBV5-4 and TRBJ2-2, the CDR3 gives the full variable domain: ETGVTQSPTHLIKTRGQQVTLRCSSQSGHNTVSWYQQALGQGPQFIFQYYREEENGRGNFPPRFSGLQFPNYSSELNVNALELDDSALYLCASSLASGDTGELFFGEGSRLTVL.

J is TRBJ1-4 and V is TRBV29-1, with unresolved D. In germline, CDR1 is SQVTM, CDR2 ANQGSEA. V lost 1 base and J 5 bases, leaving 8 bases between the germline ends. The CDR3 contains 13 residues. CDR3 region: CSVEGSGNEKLFF. The CDR3 DNA sequence: TGCAGCGTTGAAGGATCGGGGAATGAAAAACTGTTTTTT.

This rearrangement joins TRBV11-2 to TRBJ1-6; 7 positions agree with TRBD1. With V trimmed by 5 bases and J by 12 bases, 10 bases remained unmatched. Germline V CDR1 and CDR2: SGHAT, FQNNGV. The CDR3 contains 14 residues. The CDR3 sequence is CASSLGQAEGPLHF. The CDR3 DNA sequence: TGTGCCAGCAGCCTCGGACAGGCCGAGGGACCCCTCCACTTT.

The chain couples TRBV5-6 to TRBJ2-3; D remains unclear. The CDR3 sequence is 14 residues long. Looked up from germline, CDR1 is SGHDT and CDR2 is YYEEEE. The germline V and J ends were trimmed by 3 bases and 1 base, with 9 bases remaining between them. The DNA of the CDR3 is TGTGCCAGCAGCTCGATCACTGGCACAGATACGCAGTATTTT. Its translation is CASSSITGTDTQYF.

The chain combines TRBV28 with TRBJ2-7; D perhaps matches TRBD2 (6 bases). This CDR3 region has 15 residues. V was trimmed by 4 bases and J by 7 bases, leaving 20 bases between them. Germline V lookup: CDR1 MDHEN, CDR2 SYDVKM. CDR3 protein: CASSYGGPPAGEQYF. The DNA for the CDR3 is TGTGCCAGCAGTTATGGAGGGCCGCCTGCGGGGGAGCAGTACTTC.

The chain has TRBV28 and TRBJ1-2, with 11 nucleotides matching TRBD1. V lost 6 bases and J lost 4; bases outside the gene matches: 10. CDR1 MDHEN and CDR2 SYDVKM come from the germline V gene. The CDR3 has 16 residues. For the CDR3, the DNA is TGTGCCAGCAGCTCCGGACAGGGGGCGCGCGGCTATGGCTACACCTTC. Protein product: CASSSGQGARGYGYTF.

The chain joins TRBV3-1 (or the pseudogene TRBV3-2) to TRBJ1-2; no clear D. V lost 3 bases and J lost 8, with 13 bases in between. CDR1 is LGHDT, CDR2 YNNKEL, per germline (reference sequence). The CDR3 has 13 residues. This chain's CDR3 is CASSQEGRGGYTF. The CDR3 DNA follows: TGTGCCAGCAGCCAGGAAGGCCGAGGGGGCTACACCTTC.

The gene calls are TRBV6-6 and TRBJ2-7; 8 nucleotides agree with TRBD2. The CDR3 spans 13 residues. The germline V gene encodes CDR1 MNHNY and CDR2 SVGAGI (reference sequence). V was pared by 9 bases and J by 1 base, with 5 bases of the junction left unmatched. The CDR3 sequence is CASYTGGSYEQYF. For the CDR3, the DNA is TGTGCCAGTTATACGGGGGGGTCCTACGAGCAGTACTTC.

J is TRBJ1-2 and V is TRBV7-2, with 7 bases fitting TRBD1. V lost 4 bases and J lost 3; bases outside the gene matches: 17. CDR1 and CDR2 (germline): SGHTA, FQGNSA. This CDR3 has 18 residues. The CDR3 here is CASSSEPQDLQGDYGYTF. The CDR3 bases are TGTGCCAGCAGCTCGGAACCGCAGGACCTCCAGGGGGACTATGGCTACACCTTC.

This clone was counted a single time. The V gene is TRBV28, the J gene TRBJ1-6; tentative D call: TRBD1 (6 bases). The CDR3 covers 16 residues. Trimming shortened V by 6 bases and J by 10 bases, and 22 bases separated the two germline ends. The V gene's germline CDR1 is MDHEN and CDR2 SYDVKM. Here the CDR3 reads CASRALGAGKRSPLHF. The CDR3 DNA reads TGTGCCAGCAGGGCCCTGGGGGCAGGGAAGAGATCACCCCTCCACTTT.

V and J are TRBV5-6 and TRBJ2-4, with D hard to call. Germline V gene lookup returns CDR1 SGHDT and CDR2 YYEEEE. This CDR3 comprises 16 residues. Trimming removed 0 bases at V and 0 bases at J, with 10 bases between. The CDR3: CASSLDLGRAKNIQYF. CDR3 bases: TGTGCCAGCAGCTTGGACCTTGGCCGAGCCAAAAACATTCAGTACTTC.

The V and J genes are TRBV28 and TRBJ2-3, with 9 bases matching TRBD1. The CDR3 contains 15 residues. CDR1 is MDHEN and CDR2 is SYDVKM in the germline V gene. Trimming removed 4 bases from V and 3 bases from J; junction bases left unmatched: 5. This chain's CDR3 is CASSSRQGVTDTQYF. CDR3 coding DNA: TGTGCCAGCAGTTCACGACAGGGGGTGACAGATACGCAGTATTTT.

The chain uses TRBV5-1 and TRBJ2-5; D remains ambiguous. This CDR3 is 13 amino acids long. Per the germline V gene, CDR1 is SGHRS and CDR2 is YFSETQ. The V gene lost 4 bases and the J gene lost 2 bases, with 9 bases spanning the gap. The CDR3 bases are TGCGCCAGCAGCCTTAACCTACAAGAGACCCAGTACTTC. This codes for CASSLNLQETQYF.

The chain carries TRBV10-1 and TRBJ2-7, with 7 bases identical to TRBD2. V lost 2 bases to trimming and J lost 5 bases; unmatched junction nucleotides: 9. The CDR3 has 15 amino acids. From germline, CDR1 is WNHNN and CDR2 SYGVQD (reference sequence). This CDR3 reads CASSEGRERQNEQYF. The CDR3 coding sequence is TGCGCCAGCAGTGAGGGGAGGGAGAGGCAAAACGAGCAGTACTTC.

Note on this clone: The junction differs from germline at one of its ends, possibly a read error. The chain carries TRBV5-4 and TRBJ2-1; D is uncertain. Germline loops: CDR1 SGHNT, CDR2 YYREEE (reference sequence). This CDR3 comprises 15 residues. The CDR3 is CATSLSSSSYNEQFF. The DNA for the CDR3 is TGTGCCACCAGCTTGTCTTCCAGTTCCTACAATGAGCAGTTCTTC.

This clone was counted once. This chain connects TRBV7-9 to TRBJ2-3, with 12 bases that match TRBD2. Losses at the gene ends were 5 bases for V and 0 bases for J; bases not matched to a gene: 6. This CDR3 has 17 residues. Germline CDR1 SEHNR, CDR2 FQNEAQ (reference sequence). In DNA form, the CDR3 reads TGTGCCAGCAGCGGACTAGCGGGACCGACTAGCACAGATACGCAGTATTTT. Its protein product is CASSGLAGPTSTDTQYF.

This clone has a handful of counts. The CDR3 DNA reads as TGTGCCTGGAGTACGGGACAGGGGCTTCCGTTCGGCAATCAGCCCCAGCATTTT. Encoded protein: CAWSTGQGLPFGNQPQHF. The gene calls are TRBV30 and TRBJ1-5; 10 bases line up with TRBD1. V was pared by 2 bases and J by 2 bases, with 12 bases of the junction left unmatched. The CDR3 length is 18 residues. Germline V gene data show CDR1 as GTSNPN and CDR2 as SVGIG (reference sequence).

The chain employs TRBV11-3 and TRBJ2-3, with TRBD1 as a possible D gene (5 bases). Germline V lookup: CDR1 SGHNT, CDR2 YENEEA. This CDR3 contains 12 residues. The ends were cut back, 1 base at V and 9 bases at J, with 8 bases in the middle. CDR3 nucleotides: TGTGCCAGCAGCTTAGCAGGGTCAACGCAGTATTTT. This encodes CASSLAGSTQYF.

The chain links TRBV6-8 to TRBJ2-7, with 8 bases that match TRBD2. The germline gives CDR1 MNHGY, CDR2 SAAAGT. This CDR3 is built from 20 residues. V was pared by 5 bases and J by 0 bases, with 21 bases of the junction left unmatched. CDR3 sequence: CASSPPQASGCSFSSYEQYF. The CDR3 coding sequence is TGTGCCAGCAGTCCCCCACAAGCTAGCGGGTGCTCCTTTAGCTCCTACGAGCAGTACTTC.

The V call is TRBV19, the J call TRBJ1-2; 8 positions match TRBD1. Germline-derived CDR1 and CDR2 are LNHDA and SQIVND (reference sequence). V gave up 4 bases and J gave up 4 bases; unmatched junction bases: 5. This CDR3 spans 14 amino acids. CDR3 region: CASSTGQGVYGYTF. The DNA for the CDR3 is TGTGCCAGTAGTACCGGACAGGGAGTCTATGGCTACACCTTC.

The chain recombines TRBV19 with TRBJ1-2; perhaps TRBD1 as D (6 bases). Deletions cut 7 bases from V and 4 bases from J, with 22 bases between. Germline CDR1 LNHDA, CDR2 SQIVND (reference sequence). This CDR3 has 16 amino acids. This chain's CDR3 is CASTAQGYSQIYGYTF. For the CDR3, the DNA is TGTGCCAGTACGGCCCAGGGGTATTCCCAGATCTATGGCTACACCTTC.

The gene calls are TRBV28 and TRBJ1-5; D not certain. Deletions cut 3 bases from V and 0 bases from J, with 6 bases between. This CDR3 has 14 amino acids. CDR1 is MDHEN, CDR2 SYDVKM, per germline. CDR3 residues: CASSFIFSNQPQHF. CDR3 in DNA: TGTGCCAGCAGTTTTATATTTAGCAATCAGCCCCAGCATTTT.

This clone was seen a few times. V is TRBV7-2 and J is TRBJ1-2; tentative D call: TRBD1 (5 bases). The CDR3 extends over 14 amino acids. The V gene's germline CDR1 is SGHTA and CDR2 FQGNSA. Trimming cost V 5 bases and J 4 bases, with 14 bases left between them. The CDR3: CASSIPGGGYGYTF. CDR3 DNA sequence: TGTGCCAGCAGCATACCCGGGGGGGGCTATGGCTACACCTTC.

The chain couples TRBV7-9 to TRBJ2-3; the D is unclear. The germline CDR1 and CDR2 sequences are SEHNR and FQNEAQ (reference sequence). This CDR3 spans 15 amino acids. V lost 6 bases to trimming and J lost 4 bases, with 17 bases between them. The CDR3 loop is CASSSTYPIADTQYF. The CDR3, as DNA: TGTGCCAGCAGTTCTACCTACCCCATTGCAGATACGCAGTATTTT.

The chain uses TRBV9 and TRBJ1-2; no clear D gene. Germline V lookup: CDR1 SGDLS, CDR2 YYNGEE. The CDR3 covers 15 residues. Trimming shortened V by 0 bases and J by 5 bases, and 14 bases separated the two germline ends. CDR3: CASSVEPKRGYGYTF. The CDR3 DNA reads TGTGCCAGCAGCGTAGAGCCCAAGCGAGGGTATGGCTACACCTTC.